The 3 T cell receptor beta chains given below trace back to one sample, sequenced in a study of a mutant IDH1 vaccine in newly diagnosed glioma. Time point described: week 23, last vaccination. Topical imiquimod accompanied each vaccine dose, which consisted of 300 ug of mutant IDH1 20-mer peptide. No antigen has been identified for these receptors. This table comes from immunoSEQ multiplex PCR, and its TCRdb copy is limited to in-frame clones, with some not included. The top ten clones hold about 8.8% of a sample with approximately 60,000 clones, roughly 81% of them seen once. The material sequenced was PBMCs, taken from a glioma patient whose treatment included an IDH1 peptide vaccine. The receptors come from a middle-aged woman with glioma. Some clones in this sample may be carry-over from other donors' samples.

This chain links TRBV25-1 with TRBJ1-5; D gene uncertain. The CDR3 loop spans 13 amino acids. Trimming removed 3 bases at V and 3 bases at J, with 6 bases between. Looked up from germline, CDR1 is MGHDK and CDR2 is SYGVNS. The CDR3 region has the DNA TGTGCCAGCAGTGATACTTTCAATCAGCCCCAGCATTTT. Translated: CASSDTFNQPQHF. Full variable domain (outside the CDR3, taken from reference TRBV25-1 and TRBJ1-5): EADIYQTPRYLVIGTGKKITLECSQTMGHDKMYWYQQDPGMELHLIHYSYGVNSTEKGDLSSESTVSRIRTEHFPLTLESARPSHTSQYLCASSDTFNQPQHFGDGTRLSIL.

This chain links TRBV14 with TRBJ1-6, with a tentative D call TRBD1 (5 bases). CDR1 and CDR2 (germline): SGHDN, FVKESK. CDR3 length: 13 residues. V shed 1 base and J shed 10 bases, with 8 bases lying between them. DNA of the CDR3: TGTGCCAGCAGCCAAGTAGGGGTCTCACCCCTCCACTTT. This codes for CASSQVGVSPLHF.

CDR3 region: CASTHPGGADTEAFF. The CDR3 DNA reads as TGTGCCAGTACCCACCCAGGTGGGGCCGACACTGAAGCTTTCTTT. This rearrangement joins TRBV19 to TRBJ1-1; possibly TRBD1 for D (5 bases). Trimming cost V 7 bases and J 3 bases, with 18 bases left between them. Germline CDR1 is LNHDA and CDR2 is SQIVND (reference sequence). The CDR3 is made up of 15 amino acids. The complete variable domain, with remaining parts taken from reference TRBV19 and TRBJ1-1, reads DGGITQSPKYLFRKEGQNVTLSCEQNLNHDAMYWYRQDPGQGLRLIYYSQIVNDFQKGDIAEGYSVSREKKESFPLTVTSAQKNPTAFYLCASTHPGGADTEAFFGQGTRLTVV.